The 28 T cell receptor beta chains reported below all come from one sample, sequenced in a study of post-analysis software for immune sequencing data. Their cognate antigens are unknown. General study results and limits: Patients had higher frequencies than controls of five TRBV segments, including TRBV5-6, TRBV5-1 and TRBV20-1.

Unique-molecular-identifier-tagged TCR beta cDNA libraries were used. MiXCR, applied by TCRdb to the PCR reads, yields one record per CDR3 protein. The table lists 400,000 to 500,000 distinct CDR3 sequences, approximately 42% of them singletons. Sequenced input: blood. The receptors come from a girl under 10 years old with multiple sclerosis.

This clonotype has a handful of counts. The rearrangement joins TRBV20-1 to TRBJ1-1, with TRBD1 as a possible D gene (5 bases). The germline V gene encodes CDR1 DFQATT and CDR2 SNEGSKA (reference sequence). Trimming took off 6 bases at V and 1 base at J, with 21 bases between the two ends. CDR3 size: 16 residues. As DNA, the CDR3 is TGCAGTGCCCCCGTTGTTGGGGGATCCACGAACACTGAAGCTTTCTTT. Translated: CSAPVVGGSTNTEAFF.

The chain combines TRBV18 with TRBJ2-1; TRBD2 matches 12 bases. Losses at the gene ends were 1 base for V and 12 bases for J; bases not matched to a gene: 7. CDR1 is KGHSH, CDR2 LQKENI, per germline. The CDR3 sequence is 15 residues long. Written as DNA, the CDR3 is TGTGCCAGCTCACCACTGACTAGCGGGAGTCAGGGGCAGTTCTTC. As protein: CASSPLTSGSQGQFF.

In this sample, this clonotype turned up a few times. V is TRBV29-1 and J is TRBJ2-2, with 7 bases that match TRBD2. V dropped 3 bases and J dropped 3; count of bases not matched to a gene: 4. Germline V CDR1 and CDR2: SQVTM, ANQGSEA. CDR3 length: 14 residues. The CDR3: CSVDLAGDTGELFF. The CDR3 DNA is TGCAGCGTTGATCTCGCGGGAGACACCGGGGAGCTGTTTTTT.

The chain has TRBV12-3 or TRBV12-4 and TRBJ1-4; D possibly corresponds to TRBD1 (5 bases). There are 15 residues in the CDR3. Trimming stripped 3 bases from V and 5 bases from J, with 13 bases between. The CDR3 DNA sequence: TGTGCCAGCAGTTTCACAGGTCGGAGGAATGAAAAACTGTTTTTT. The encoded protein is CASSFTGRRNEKLFF.

The V gene is TRBV18, the J gene TRBJ2-1; 11 positions match TRBD2. V lost 3 bases, J lost 6 bases, and 4 bases stayed unmatched. The CDR3 has 15 residues. CDR1 and CDR2 (germline): KGHSH, LQKENI. The CDR3 reads CASSPTSGTGNEQFF. CDR3 coding DNA: TGTGCCAGCTCACCGACTAGCGGGACGGGCAATGAGCAGTTCTTC.

This clonotype was detected a few times. The J gene is TRBJ2-1, the V gene TRBV6-2 or TRBV6-3; 9 bases align to TRBD2. Losses at the gene ends were 5 bases for V and 4 bases for J; bases not matched to a gene: 9. This CDR3 has 16 amino acids. The germline gives CDR1 MNHEY, CDR2 SVGEGT. The DNA of the CDR3 is TGTGCCAGCAGTCCCCCGGCGGGAGGGAGGTACAATGAGCAGTTCTTC. Protein product: CASSPPAGGRYNEQFF.

The V call is TRBV4-1, the J call TRBJ1-4, with D hard to call. This CDR3 spans 13 amino acids. V was pared by 4 bases and J by 3 bases, with 6 bases between. Germline lookup yields CDR1 MGHRA and CDR2 YSYEKL. CDR3 sequence (DNA): TGCGCCAGCAGCCTGACCTCTAATGAAAAACTGTTTTTT. Translation gives CASSLTSNEKLFF.

The CDR3 reads CASSQDRLSVQFF. CDR3 sequence (DNA): TGTGCCAGCAGCCAAGATCGACTCTCCGTGCAGTTCTTC. The chain carries TRBV3-1 and TRBJ2-1; D unclear. V lost 0 bases to trimming and J lost 12 bases, with 12 bases between them. Germline V gene sequence: CDR1 LGHDT, CDR2 YNNKEL (reference sequence). The CDR3 spans 13 residues.

V and J are TRBV5-1 and TRBJ2-7; TRBD1 is a possible D gene (6 bases). Germline CDR1 reads SGHRS; CDR2 reads YFSETQ. This CDR3 has 15 residues. V was clipped by 2 bases and J by 0 bases, with 12 bases between them. CDR3 nucleotides: TGCGCCAGCAGCTTCGGGCAGGGGCGCTCCTACGAGCAGTACTTC. Its translation: CASSFGQGRSYEQYF.

This clonotype was observed a few times. This chain joins TRBV12-3 or TRBV12-4 and TRBJ2-6; D possibly corresponds to TRBD2 (6 bases). V dropped 2 bases and J dropped 2 bases, with 22 bases sitting between them. The CDR3 runs to 20 residues. CDR3 sequence reads: CASSLRSLGQGGPGANVLTF. CDR3 DNA sequence: TGTGCCAGCAGTTTAAGGTCCCTTGGGCAGGGAGGCCCTGGGGCCAACGTCCTGACTTTC.

The CDR3 bases are TGCAGCGACAAAGGTGGCTACACCTTC. This sequence encodes CSDKGGYTF. The chain uses TRBV29-1 and TRBJ1-2; D unresolved. Trimming stripped 7 bases from V and 7 bases from J, with 7 bases between. This CDR3 comprises 9 residues. In germline, CDR1 is SQVTM, CDR2 ANQGSEA.

On this clonotype itself: The junction departs from the called germline gene at one end, perhaps through a read error. V is TRBV27 and J is TRBJ2-6; D uncertain. The CDR3 spans 18 residues. Germline V gene lookup returns CDR1 MNHEY and CDR2 SMNVEV (reference sequence). The CDR3 DNA reads TGTGCCAGCAGTTTGCGAATAATCTACCTCTCTGGGGTCAACGTCCTGACTTTC. Amino acid sequence: CASSLRIIYLSGVNVLTF.

This sequence joins TRBV15 and TRBJ2-6; TRBD1 is a possible D gene (5 bases). This CDR3 is 19 amino acids long. V lost 6 bases, J lost 1 base, and 22 bases lay in between. Germline-derived CDR1 and CDR2 are LNHNV and YYDKDF (reference sequence). The CDR3 loop is CATRLTGAHDISGANVLTF. For the CDR3, the DNA is TGTGCCACCAGGCTAACAGGCGCCCATGATATATCTGGGGCCAACGTCCTGACTTTC.

This clonotype was detected ten times or more. The chain is built from TRBV5-1 and TRBJ2-5, with D perhaps matching TRBD2 (6 bases). CDR3 size: 14 residues. Germline lookup yields CDR1 SGHRS and CDR2 YFSETQ. V lost 0 bases to trimming and J lost 1 base, with 7 bases between them. In nucleotides, the CDR3 is TGCGCCAGCAGCTTGGTGGGAGGCCAAGAGACCCAGTACTTC. This encodes CASSLVGGQETQYF.

This clonotype was picked up a small number of times. The chain carries TRBV2 and TRBJ1-4; D is unclear. There are 13 residues in the CDR3. The V end lost 6 bases, the J end lost 0 bases, and 5 bases lay between the germline ends. Germline V CDR1 and CDR2: SNHLY, FYNNEI. The CDR3 DNA reads TGTGCCAGCAGGATAACAACTAATGAAAAACTGTTTTTT. As protein: CASRITTNEKLFF.

This rearrangement joins TRBV4-1 to TRBJ1-1; D is perhaps TRBD1 (6 bases). Per the germline V gene, CDR1 is MGHRA and CDR2 is YSYEKL. The V gene lost 1 base and the J gene lost 1 base, with 10 bases spanning the gap. The length of the CDR3 is 15 residues. CDR3 DNA: TGCGCCAGCAGCCAAGGCCTACAGGGGAACACTGAAGCTTTCTTT. As protein: CASSQGLQGNTEAFF.

In its sample, this clonotype was seen a few times. The chain has TRBV3-1 and TRBJ2-7; D is ambiguous. V was clipped by 3 bases and J by 6 bases, with 15 bases between them. Germline V CDR1 and CDR2: LGHDT, YNNKEL (reference sequence). The CDR3 is 14 residues long. In DNA form, the CDR3 reads TGTGCCAGCAGCCAGATCGTCCCCTCCGGCGAGCAGTACTTC. This codes for CASSQIVPSGEQYF.

The chain joins TRBV6-5 to TRBJ2-7, with 12 nucleotides matching TRBD2. CDR1 is MNHEY and CDR2 is SVGAGI in the germline V gene. The CDR3 sequence is 15 residues long. The junction had 8 bases not matched to a gene; V was cut back by 5 bases and J by 6 bases. As DNA, the CDR3 is TGTGCCAGCAGTACCCTAGCGGGAGGGAAGGGCGAGCAGTACTTC. It is translated as CASSTLAGGKGEQYF.

This clonotype was counted a single time. The J gene is TRBJ2-7, the V gene TRBV12-3 or TRBV12-4, with D possibly being TRBD1 or TRBD2 (6 bases each). This CDR3 is built from 15 residues. Between the trimmed V and J ends, which lost 5 bases and 3 bases, there was a span of 17 bases. CDR3 coding DNA: TGTGCCAGCAGTAACCCCGTGGAGGGGGGCTACGAGCAGTACTTC. Protein product: CASSNPVEGGYEQYF.

The chain couples TRBV3-1 to TRBJ1-4, with D uncertain. The CDR3 is 15 amino acids. V was trimmed by 2 bases and J by 7 bases, leaving 14 bases between them. Germline V lookup: CDR1 LGHDT, CDR2 YNNKEL (reference sequence). The CDR3, as DNA: TGTGCCAGCAGCCAATGCGCGGGCGGCGGTGAAAAACTGTTTTTT. Translating gives CASSQCAGGGEKLFF.

V is TRBV6-6 and J is TRBJ2-4; a possible D gene is TRBD2 (5 bases). Germline V gene data show CDR1 as MNHNY and CDR2 as SVGAGI (reference sequence). The CDR3 has 13 amino acids. Trimming cost V 2 bases and J 8 bases, with 10 bases left between them. CDR3 loop: CASSYRGWDIQYF. The CDR3 coding sequence is TGTGCCAGCAGTTACCGGGGTTGGGACATTCAGTACTTC.

The rearrangement links TRBV9 to TRBJ2-1; TRBD2 aligns across 8 bases. CDR3 size: 13 residues. Unmatched junction bases numbered 1, after V lost 2 bases and J lost 6 bases. Germline V gives CDR1 SGDLS, CDR2 YYNGEE. CDR3 coding DNA: TGTGCCAGCAGCGTGGGACTAGGCAATGAGCAGTTCTTC. Translated: CASSVGLGNEQFF.

The chain recombines TRBV27 with TRBJ1-2; D might be TRBD1 (6 bases). V was trimmed by 0 bases and J by 4 bases, leaving 9 bases between them. The CDR3 is 14 amino acids. Germline values: CDR1 MNHEY, CDR2 SMNVEV (reference sequence). The CDR3 DNA follows: TGTGCCAGCAGTTTATCGATAGGGGGCTATGGCTACACCTTC. It yields the protein CASSLSIGGYGYTF.

This clonotype showed up just a few times. J is TRBJ2-7 and V is TRBV7-3, with 7 bases aligning to TRBD1. V lost 5 bases and J lost 0; bases outside the gene matches: 10. CDR1 is SGHTA and CDR2 is FQGTGA in the germline V gene. This CDR3 has 16 amino acids. Written as DNA, the CDR3 is TGTGCCAGCAGCCCCACGGGGACAGTGTCCTCCTACGAGCAGTACTTC. Its translation: CASSPTGTVSSYEQYF.

As for this clonotype: It may be a read error: a sequence one base away is much more abundant. The genes are TRBV5-1 and TRBJ2-3, with D possibly matching TRBD2 (6 bases). The CDR3 sequence is 16 residues long. Germline V gives CDR1 SGHRS, CDR2 YFSETQ. The CDR3 is CAGSLARGGNTDTQYF. CDR3 sequence (DNA): TGCGCCGGCAGCTTGGCCCGGGGCGGGAACACAGATACGCAGTATTTT.

The CDR3 region is CSASGDRVEQYF. CDR3 DNA sequence: TGCAGTGCCTCGGGGGACAGGGTCGAGCAGTACTTC. This chain joins TRBV20-1 and TRBJ2-5; 9 bases are shared with TRBD1. The J call may not be correct, given that the DNA end is closer to TRBJ2-7. Per germline, CDR1 DFQATT and CDR2 SNEGSKA (reference sequence). CDR3 length equals 12 residues.

This chain connects TRBV12-3 or TRBV12-4 to TRBJ1-5, with 8 nucleotides matching TRBD1. The CDR3 consists of 15 residues. The V segment lost 3 bases and the J segment 7 bases; nucleotides outside the gene matches: 8. This CDR3 reads CASSFGRGREQPQHF. DNA of the CDR3: TGTGCCAGCAGTTTTGGCAGGGGGCGGGAACAGCCCCAGCATTTT.

The CDR3 region is CASSLSHQSHRGGQYF. CDR3 DNA: TGCGCCAGCAGCTTGTCACATCAATCGCATCGTGGGGGGCAGTACTTC. The rearrangement joins TRBV5-1 to TRBJ2-5, with D maybe TRBD2 (6 bases). The germline V gene has CDR1 SGHRS and CDR2 YFSETQ. This CDR3 is 16 amino acids long. Trimming left V 1 base short and J 11 bases short, with 24 bases between.